These T cell receptor beta chains were read from a single sample in a study of cytomegalovirus exposure and HLA in healthy donors. Profiled with immunoSEQ multiplex PCR; TCRdb holds only in-frame clones, not every one. The data hold around 240,000 clones, with around 90% observed a single time. The material sequenced was PBMCs. The source is a woman younger than 30 in good health and CMV-seronegative. CDR3s include the opening cysteine and the closing phenylalanine or tryptophan. D genes are given only for firm matches. A row's size may be missing; if present it is once, few, many or a size class.

j_call: TRBJ1-6
clone_size: few
v_call: TRBV6-1
d_call: .
cdr3_aa: CASSEEGRSPLHF
cdr3_nt: TGTGCCAGCAGTGAAGAGGGGCGATCACCCCTCCACTTT

j_call: TRBJ2-7
clone_size: .
v_call: TRBV25-1
d_call: .
cdr3_aa: CASSDDRRTPTEQYF
cdr3_nt: TGTGCCAGCAGTGATGACCGGAGAACCCCTACGGAGCAGTACTTC

j_call: TRBJ1-1
clone_size: .
v_call: TRBV7-9
d_call: .
cdr3_aa: CASSLGGGGYTEAFF
cdr3_nt: TGTGCCAGCAGCTTAGGAGGTGGGGGCTACACTGAAGCTTTCTTT

j_call: TRBJ2-2
clone_size: .
v_call: TRBV7-6
d_call: TRBD1
cdr3_aa: CASSLDRGWTGELFF
cdr3_nt: TGTGCCAGCAGCTTAGACAGGGGATGGACCGGGGAGCTGTTTTTT

j_call: TRBJ2-1
clone_size: .
v_call: TRBV6-5
d_call: .
cdr3_aa: CASSLSSYNEQFF
cdr3_nt: TGTGCCAGCAGCCTTAGCTCCTACAATGAGCAGTTCTTC

j_call: TRBJ2-2
clone_size: .
v_call: TRBV18
d_call: TRBD1
cdr3_aa: CASSPLGTGIGAGELFF
cdr3_nt: TGTGCCAGCTCACCCCTCGGGACAGGGATAGGCGCCGGGGAGCTGTTTTTT

j_call: TRBJ2-3
clone_size: few
v_call: TRBV10-1
d_call: .
cdr3_aa: CATSRRGSTDTQYF
cdr3_nt: TGCGCCACCTCTAGGAGAGGGAGCACAGATACGCAGTATTTT

j_call: TRBJ2-7
clone_size: .
v_call: TRBV6-5
d_call: TRBD2
cdr3_aa: CASQRDLSSYEQYF
cdr3_nt: TGTGCCAGCCAGCGGGACCTATCCTCCTACGAGCAGTACTTC

j_call: TRBJ1-1
clone_size: .
v_call: TRBV7-2
d_call: .
cdr3_aa: CASSLDREAFF
cdr3_nt: TGTGCCAGCAGCTTAGACAGGGAAGCTTTCTTT

j_call: TRBJ1-4
clone_size: .
v_call: TRBV6-1
d_call: .
cdr3_aa: CASSESGSTNEKLFF
cdr3_nt: TGTGCCAGCAGTGAAAGCGGATCAACTAATGAAAAACTGTTTTTT

j_call: TRBJ1-5
clone_size: .
v_call: TRBV4-3
d_call: TRBD1
cdr3_aa: CASSQNRGSQPQHF
cdr3_nt: TGCGCCAGCAGCCAAAACAGGGGGTCTCAGCCCCAGCATTTT

j_call: TRBJ2-1
clone_size: .
v_call: TRBV28
d_call: TRBD2
cdr3_aa: CASSSGGGNEQFF
cdr3_nt: TGTGCCAGCAGTTCCGGGGGGGGAAATGAGCAGTTCTTC

j_call: TRBJ2-7
clone_size: .
v_call: TRBV6-5
d_call: .
cdr3_aa: CASSHHWTDSYEQYF
cdr3_nt: TGTGCCAGCAGTCACCACTGGACAGATTCCTACGAGCAGTACTTC

j_call: TRBJ2-3
clone_size: once
v_call: TRBV28
d_call: TRBD2
cdr3_aa: CASSLGFSGGTTDTQYF
cdr3_nt: TGTGCCAGCAGTTTGGGTTTCAGCGGGGGCACCACAGATACGCAGTATTTT

j_call: TRBJ2-2
clone_size: .
v_call: TRBV9
d_call: TRBD2
cdr3_aa: CASSDTSGANTGELFF
cdr3_nt: TGTGCCAGCAGCGACACTAGCGGGGCGAACACCGGGGAGCTGTTTTTT

j_call: TRBJ2-5
clone_size: few
v_call: TRBV27
d_call: .
cdr3_aa: CASQGVKETQYF
cdr3_nt: TGTGCCAGCCAAGGGGTAAAAGAGACCCAGTACTTC

j_call: TRBJ2-3
clone_size: once
v_call: TRBV6-5
d_call: TRBD2
cdr3_aa: CASRAGISGGDTQYF
cdr3_nt: TGTGCCAGCAGGGCCGGGATTAGCGGGGGGGATACGCAGTATTTT

j_call: TRBJ1-1
clone_size: .
v_call: TRBV28
d_call: .
cdr3_aa: CASSIRRTEAFF
cdr3_nt: TGTGCCAGCAGTATTCGGCGGACTGAAGCTTTCTTT

j_call: TRBJ2-1
clone_size: .
v_call: TRBV6-5
d_call: TRBD2
cdr3_aa: CASSFVSGGDYNEQFF
cdr3_nt: TGTGCCAGCAGTTTCGTAAGCGGGGGGGATTACAATGAGCAGTTCTTC

j_call: TRBJ1-5
clone_size: .
v_call: TRBV7-8
d_call: TRBD1
cdr3_aa: CASSLGEGGAGQPQHF
cdr3_nt: TGTGCCAGCAGCTTAGGCGAAGGGGGCGCAGGGCAGCCCCAGCATTTT

j_call: TRBJ2-2
clone_size: .
v_call: TRBV13
d_call: .
cdr3_aa: CASSLEGPGLGADTGELFF
cdr3_nt: TGTGCCAGCAGCTTAGAAGGCCCCGGGCTGGGGGCCGACACCGGGGAGCTGTTTTTT

j_call: TRBJ2-1
clone_size: .
v_call: TRBV9
d_call: .
cdr3_aa: CASSEQGHNEQFF
cdr3_nt: TGTGCCAGCAGTGAACAGGGTCACAATGAGCAGTTCTTC

j_call: TRBJ1-1
clone_size: .
v_call: TRBV9
d_call: TRBD1
cdr3_aa: CASSERQGETEAFF
cdr3_nt: TGTGCCAGCAGCGAGCGACAGGGAGAGACTGAAGCTTTCTTT

j_call: TRBJ1-1
clone_size: .
v_call: TRBV6-4
d_call: .
cdr3_aa: CASSDSTTGYTEAFF
cdr3_nt: TGTGCCAGCAGTGACAGTACAACAGGGTACACTGAAGCTTTCTTT

j_call: TRBJ2-3
clone_size: .
v_call: TRBV4-1
d_call: TRBD2
cdr3_aa: CASSPGTSGGPDTQYF
cdr3_nt: TGCGCCAGCAGCCCCGGAACTAGCGGCGGTCCAGATACGCAGTATTTT

j_call: TRBJ1-6
clone_size: .
v_call: TRBV28
d_call: TRBD1
cdr3_aa: CASSFVTGGRYSPLHF
cdr3_nt: TGTGCCAGCAGTTTCGTAACAGGGGGTCGTTATTCACCCCTCCACTTT

j_call: TRBJ2-3
clone_size: .
v_call: TRBV4-2
d_call: TRBD2
cdr3_aa: CASSQVLRLAGGPSTDTQYF
cdr3_nt: TGTGCCAGCAGCCAAGTGCTGCGACTAGCGGGGGGTCCTAGCACAGATACGCAGTATTTT

j_call: TRBJ2-1
clone_size: .
v_call: TRBV4-1
d_call: TRBD2
cdr3_aa: CASRTGVGGKNNEQFF
cdr3_nt: TGCGCCAGCCGCACGGGGGTCGGGGGGAAAAACAATGAGCAGTTCTTC

j_call: TRBJ2-5
clone_size: .
v_call: TRBV7-9
d_call: TRBD2
cdr3_aa: CASSYRLAGPEETQYF
cdr3_nt: TGTGCCAGCAGCTACCGACTAGCGGGCCCGGAAGAGACCCAGTACTTC

j_call: TRBJ1-2
clone_size: .
v_call: TRBV7-9
d_call: .
cdr3_aa: CASSLVQDGYTF
cdr3_nt: TGTGCCAGCAGCTTAGTGCAGGATGGCTACACCTTC

j_call: TRBJ2-1
clone_size: .
v_call: TRBV5-4
d_call: .
cdr3_aa: CASSFKRAPYNEQFF
cdr3_nt: TGTGCCAGCAGCTTCAAGCGGGCCCCCTACAATGAGCAGTTCTTC

j_call: TRBJ2-3
clone_size: .
v_call: TRBV4-1
d_call: TRBD2
cdr3_aa: CASSQTSPITSTDTQYF
cdr3_nt: TGCGCCAGCAGCCAGACTAGCCCTATAACCAGCACAGATACGCAGTATTTT

j_call: TRBJ1-6
clone_size: .
v_call: TRBV28
d_call: TRBD1
cdr3_aa: CASRTSGQGWSYNSPLHF
cdr3_nt: TGTGCCAGTAGAACATCGGGACAGGGATGGTCCTATAATTCACCCCTCCACTTT

j_call: TRBJ2-2
clone_size: .
v_call: TRBV10-1
d_call: TRBD1
cdr3_aa: CASSKGQGSTGELFF
cdr3_nt: TGCGCCAGCAGTAAGGGACAGGGAAGCACCGGGGAGCTGTTTTTT

j_call: TRBJ2-3
clone_size: .
v_call: TRBV5-4
d_call: TRBD1
cdr3_aa: CASGQWTGGTDTQYF
cdr3_nt: TGTGCCAGCGGACAGTGGACAGGGGGCACAGATACGCAGTATTTT

j_call: TRBJ2-7
clone_size: few
v_call: TRBV19
d_call: .
cdr3_aa: CASSQALSSPYEQYF
cdr3_nt: TGTGCCAGTAGTCAGGCGCTGTCATCCCCCTACGAGCAGTACTTC

j_call: TRBJ2-3
clone_size: .
v_call: TRBV2
d_call: TRBD1
cdr3_aa: CASRYSGQTTDTQYF
cdr3_nt: TGTGCCAGCAGATACTCGGGACAGACCACAGATACGCAGTATTTT

j_call: TRBJ1-5
clone_size: .
v_call: TRBV2
d_call: TRBD1
cdr3_aa: CASRSGQGGNQPQHF
cdr3_nt: TGTGCCAGCAGGTCGGGACAGGGTGGCAATCAGCCCCAGCATTTT

j_call: TRBJ2-3
clone_size: .
v_call: TRBV11-3
d_call: TRBD1
cdr3_aa: CASSLGQGVPDTQYF
cdr3_nt: TGTGCCAGCAGCCTAGGACAGGGGGTCCCAGATACGCAGTATTTT

j_call: TRBJ1-1
clone_size: .
v_call: TRBV29-1
d_call: .
cdr3_aa: CSVQTGNTEAFF
cdr3_nt: TGCAGCGTCCAAACAGGGAACACTGAAGCTTTCTTT

j_call: TRBJ1-1
clone_size: .
v_call: TRBV9
d_call: .
cdr3_aa: CASSVEPGHHLHEAFF
cdr3_nt: TGTGCCAGCAGCGTAGAACCCGGACACCACCTCCATGAAGCTTTCTTT

j_call: TRBJ2-3
clone_size: .
v_call: TRBV9
d_call: TRBD2
cdr3_aa: CASSARTSSGETDTQYF
cdr3_nt: TGTGCCAGCAGCGCCCGGACGAGTAGCGGGGAAACAGATACGCAGTATTTT

j_call: TRBJ1-1
clone_size: .
v_call: TRBV10-3
d_call: .
cdr3_aa: CAISEFLGGSNMNTEAFF
cdr3_nt: TGTGCCATCAGTGAGTTTCTCGGGGGGTCTAACATGAACACTGAAGCTTTCTTT

j_call: TRBJ1-1
clone_size: .
v_call: TRBV5-1
d_call: .
cdr3_aa: CASSSGTLNTEAFF
cdr3_nt: TGCGCCAGCAGCTCAGGGACACTGAACACTGAAGCTTTCTTT